This paragraph reports one T cell receptor beta chain. In the authors' methods: Estimated nucleated cell counts came from reference gene primer amplification. This table comes from immunoSEQ multiplex PCR, and its TCRdb copy is limited to in-frame clones, with some not included. V and J calls and clone size are given by that table; D and trimming were obtained from the DNA. The repertoire includes over 200,000 clones, approximately 90% of them detected once, and around a tenth sits in the top ten. The data were taken from a study of blood T cell repertoires in COVID-19. Study overall: Samples of COVID-19 (acute and convalescent) were obtained from the United States, Italy and Spain. Nucleic acid was either cDNA or gDNA, and it came from T cells, B-cell-depleted T cells, or PBMCs.

This receptor was taken from a man aged 45 to 65 with COVID-19, enrolled during active disease. The sequenced sample was peripheral blood.

In DNA, the CDR3 is TGTGCCAGCAGCCACGGGACAGGGACCTATGGCTACACCTTC. This translates into CASSHGTGTYGYTF. The chain has TRBV7-9 and TRBJ1-2; 9 bases map to TRBD1. The germline gives CDR1 SEHNR, CDR2 FQNEAQ (reference sequence). The trim removed 5 bases at V and 4 bases at J, leaving 5 bases unmatched. This CDR3 contains 14 residues. Full variable domain (outside the CDR3, taken from reference TRBV7-9 and TRBJ1-2): DTGVSQNPRHKITKRGQNVTFRCDPISEHNRLYWYRQTLGQGPEFLTYFQNEAQLEKSRLLSDRFSAERPKGSFSTLEIQRTEQGDSAMYLCASSHGTGTYGYTFGSGTRLTVV.